The clone carrying this T cell receptor (beta chain) was seen a few times. Its antigen is undetermined. The sample comes from a study of human T cells and chemical hapten exposure. Study observations and caveats: The study found expanded TCRs formed significantly more large CDR3 similarity clusters than controls.

Time point reported: patch test 1, 2 weeks after DPC sensitization. This sample's treatment: therapeutic diphenylcyclopropenone sensitization with weekly scalp DPC. V shed 4 bases and J shed 14 bases, with 18 bases lying between them. The CDR3 sequence is 14 residues long. Germline V gives CDR1 MNHEY, CDR2 SMNVEV (reference sequence). Attachment of unique molecular identifiers to individual cDNA molecules was performed in the library. TCRdb re-called the RACE reads through MiXCR, storing one row per CDR3 protein. The repertoire holds a few hundred thousand distinct CDR3 sequences, with roughly 4.8% as singletons.

Sequencing used whole blood, obtained in connection with sensitization to the hapten diphenylcyclopropenone (DPC). This sequence originates from a woman in her 50s with alopecia areata. Some clones in this sample may be carry-over from other donors' samples. The chain recombines TRBV27 with TRBJ1-6, with D perhaps matching TRBD1 (6 bases). Here the CDR3 DNA reads TGTGCCAGCAGTTCCTTTTACAGGGACCGAACCCTCCACTTT. Its protein is CASSSFYRDRTLHF.